This T cell receptor (beta chain) was captured by sequencing in a study of OX40 agonist ivuxolimab in advanced cancers. Method: immunoSEQ multiplex PCR; TCRdb's copy keeps in-frame clones and lacks some. This sample yields roughly 60,000 clones, of which about 90% are seen a single time; 13% to 15% belongs to the top ten. CDR1 SGHNT and CDR2 YENEEA come from the germline V gene. The CDR3 is 15 amino acids. V gave up 3 bases and J gave up 2 bases, with 12 bases separating them. The chain links TRBV11-3 to TRBJ2-3; the D gene is possibly TRBD1 (6 bases). This sample comprised CD4+ or CD8+ T cells sorted from blood, obtained in a trial of the OX40 agonist ivuxolimab. This sequence was found in an adult with an advanced solid tumor such as melanoma, head and neck, liver or kidney cancer. The CDR3 loop is CASSLGAEITDTQYF. CDR3 bases: TGTGCCAGCAGCTTGGGGGCGGAGATCACAGATACGCAGTATTTT.